This is a list of T cell receptor beta chains from one sample in a study of breast tumors, draining lymph nodes, adjacent tissues. TCRdb re-called the multiplex PCR reads with MiXCR, one entry per CDR3 protein. The profile covers 200,000 or so distinct CDR3 sequences, with roughly 31% appearing a single time and about 4.5% taken by the ten largest. The material sequenced was axillary lymph node tissue. These receptors came from a female donor with breast cancer. Some clones in this sample may be carry-over from other donors' samples. Both conserved end residues are part of each CDR3. The D gene is left open where the match is weak. Size values are once, few and many counts, or a class for expanded clones, and some rows have none.

size	J	V	length	D	DNA	CDR3
many	TRBJ1-4	TRBV2	14	NA	TGTGCCAGCAGTGAAGACGCAACTAATGAAAAACTGTTTTTT	CASSEDATNEKLFF
NA	TRBJ1-1	TRBV12-3/TRBV12-4	13	NA	TGTGCCAGCAGTTACAGGGAGGGCACTGAAGCTTTCTTT	CASSYREGTEAFF
few	TRBJ2-1	TRBV6-1	15	NA	TGTGCCAGCAGCCGTGCTTCCGGGGGCTACAATGAGCAGTTCTTC	CASSRASGGYNEQFF
many	TRBJ2-7	TRBV6-6	17	NA	TGTGCCAGCAGTCCTGGCGGGACAGCCAGGAGCTCCTACGAGCAGTACTTC	CASSPGGTARSSYEQYF
many	TRBJ2-3	TRBV5-4	14	TRBD1	TGTGCCAGCAGCTCGGGACAGGTCACAGATACGCAGTATTTT	CASSSGQVTDTQYF
NA	TRBJ2-3	TRBV27	16	NA	TGTGCCAGCAGCCCTATTGAGCGGGCGGATGCTGATACGCAGTATTTT	CASSPIERADADTQYF
few	TRBJ2-2	TRBV30	15	NA	TGTGCCTGCCACCCCGGGGGGCCGGGCACCGGGGAGCTGTTTTTT	CACHPGGPGTGELFF
many	TRBJ1-3	TRBV29-1	15	NA	TGCAGCGTAGATTTAACAGGGAGCTCTGGAAACACCATATATTTT	CSVDLTGSSGNTIYF
many	TRBJ1-5	TRBV6-5	15	NA	TGTGCCAGCAGTTCGACACGGCAGGAGAATCAGCCCCAGCATTTT	CASSSTRQENQPQHF
NA	TRBJ2-1	TRBV27	17	TRBD2	TGTGCCAGTTCTGCACTAGCGGGAGGGCCGGGGTACAATGAGCAGTTCTTC	CASSALAGGPGYNEQFF
NA	TRBJ2-5	TRBV24-1	15	TRBD1	TGTGCCACCAGTGAGCTTGGGGGACAGGGTGCGACCCAGTACTTC	CATSELGGQGATQYF
many	TRBJ2-1	TRBV20-1	15	TRBD2	TGCAGTGCTAAACATACTAGCGGGGGAGGGAATGAGCAGTTCTTC	CSAKHTSGGGNEQFF
once	TRBJ1-6	TRBV12-3/TRBV12-4	14	TRBD1	TGTGCCAGCAGCCACACCGGGACAGCTTCACCCCTCCACTTT	CASSHTGTASPLHF
many	TRBJ2-3	TRBV19	11	NA	TGTGCCAGTAGTCAGGCAGATACGCAGTATTTT	CASSQADTQYF
many	TRBJ2-7	TRBV3-1	12	NA	TGTGCCAGCAGCCAAGCCATGGGTGAGCAGTACTTC	CASSQAMGEQYF
many	TRBJ2-1	TRBV14	12	NA	TGTGCCAGCAGCCAAGAGGGGGCTGAGCAGTTCTTC	CASSQEGAEQFF
few	TRBJ2-1	TRBV6-2/TRBV6-3	13	NA	TGTGCCAGCAGTTACGGGGCCTACAATGAGCAGTTCTTC	CASSYGAYNEQFF
many	TRBJ2-7	TRBV2	13	TRBD2	TGTGCCAGCAGTGAGATACGGGGGGGCGAGCAGTACTTC	CASSEIRGGEQYF
many	TRBJ2-7	TRBV5-5	13	TRBD1	TGTGCCAGCAGCTTAGGGACAGATTACGAGCAGTACTTC	CASSLGTDYEQYF
NA	TRBJ2-3	TRBV20-1	15	TRBD2	TGCAGTGCTAGTGGGCTAGCGGGCAACACAGATACGCAGTATTTT	CSASGLAGNTDTQYF
many	TRBJ2-1	TRBV20-1	14	TRBD1	TGCAGTGCTAGTGTCATGGGACAGGGTGATGAGCAGTTCTTC	CSASVMGQGDEQFF
many	TRBJ2-2	TRBV5-1	15	TRBD1	TGCGCCAGCGCGGAATGGACAGGCTCGACCGGGGAGCTGTTTTTT	CASAEWTGSTGELFF